Described below is a single T cell receptor (beta chain) sequence and its context. This record comes from a study of blood T cell repertoires in COVID-19. Study-level background: There were acute and convalescent COVID-19 samples, and they came from the United States, Italy and Spain. The cDNA or gDNA used as material had been derived from T cells, B-cell-depleted T cells, or PBMCs.

Per germline, CDR1 MNHEY and CDR2 SVGAGI. The CDR3 loop spans 14 amino acids. V lost 2 bases to trimming and J lost 5 bases, with 12 bases between them. Original analysis: Amplification of reference gene primers was used by the study to estimate nucleated cell counts. Sequencing used immunoSEQ multiplex PCR; TCRdb keeps in-frame clones, though not all of them. V, J and clone size are those of that table, while D and trimming were read from the DNA. The sample consists of about 190,000 clones, more than 60% of them appearing once. V is TRBV6-5 and J is TRBJ2-5; no clear D. Sequenced input: peripheral blood. The origin of this receptor is a woman between 45 and 65 years old with acute or convalescent COVID-19. The CDR3 loop is CASSYKSVVETQYF. The CDR3 coding sequence is TGTGCCAGCAGTTACAAATCGGTTGTGGAGACCCAGTACTTC.